This TCR beta chain was recovered during a study of blood T cells in healthy people across ages. Study-wide results and caveats: Those diversity estimates obtained from one million T cells were thought to be underestimates. A greater number of naive CD4+ cells and higher diversity distinguished long-lived donors from aged donors.

The use of a sample-barcoded 5' primer and a J-beta primer mix characterized a second PCR of about 7 to 12 cycles. TCRdb passed the 5' RACE reads through MiXCR, listing each CDR3 protein once. This sample yields around 1,600,000 distinct CDR3 sequences, of which about 42% are seen a single time; under 5% belongs to the top ten. Points on this clonotype: Its antigen is as yet unknown.

The CDR3 runs to 19 residues. Germline V gene data show CDR1 as LGHDT and CDR2 as YNNKEL (reference sequence). V shed 1 base, J shed 2 bases, and the junction held 16 bases outside the gene matches. This TCR derives from a woman between 18 and 30 years old in good health. Specimen: blood. This chain connects TRBV3-1 to TRBJ2-7; 8 bases map to TRBD2. The CDR3 region has the DNA TGTGCCAGCAGCCAAGTTCGTCCAGGGGCTAGCGGGCAACCCTACGAGCAGTACTTC. As protein: CASSQVRPGASGQPYEQYF.